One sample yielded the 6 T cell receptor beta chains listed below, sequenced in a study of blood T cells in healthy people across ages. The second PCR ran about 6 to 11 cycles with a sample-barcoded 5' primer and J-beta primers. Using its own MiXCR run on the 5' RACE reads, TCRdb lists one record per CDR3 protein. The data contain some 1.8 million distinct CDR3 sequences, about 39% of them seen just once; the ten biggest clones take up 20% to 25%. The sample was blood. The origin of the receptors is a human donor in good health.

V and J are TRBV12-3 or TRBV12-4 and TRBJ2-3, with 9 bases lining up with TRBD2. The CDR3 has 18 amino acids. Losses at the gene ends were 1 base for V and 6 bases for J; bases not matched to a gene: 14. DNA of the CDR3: TGTGCCAGCAGTTTAGGGGCGGGGGGGTCGGTAGAGTGGGATACGCAGTATTTT. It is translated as CASSLGAGGSVEWDTQYF.

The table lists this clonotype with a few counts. Here the CDR3 reads CSARDLGRGNYEQYF. CDR3 nucleotides: TGCAGTGCTAGAGATCTAGGCAGGGGGAATTACGAGCAGTACTTC. V is TRBV20-1 and J is TRBJ2-7; 7 bases agree with TRBD1. With V trimmed by 0 bases and J by 4 bases, 9 bases remained unmatched. The CDR3 loop spans 15 amino acids. CDR1 is DFQATT, CDR2 SNEGSKA, per germline (reference sequence).

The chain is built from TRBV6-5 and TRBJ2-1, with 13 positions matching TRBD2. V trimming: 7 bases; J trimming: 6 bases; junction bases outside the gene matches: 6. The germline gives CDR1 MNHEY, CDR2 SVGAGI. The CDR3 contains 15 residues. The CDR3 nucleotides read TGTGCCAGCAAGCTACTAGCGGGGGGGCGCAATGAGCAGTTCTTC. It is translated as CASKLLAGGRNEQFF.

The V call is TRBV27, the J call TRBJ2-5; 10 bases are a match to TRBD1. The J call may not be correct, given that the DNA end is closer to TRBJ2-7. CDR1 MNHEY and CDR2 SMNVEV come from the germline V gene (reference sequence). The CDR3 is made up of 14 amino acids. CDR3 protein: CASSTGQGSIEQYF. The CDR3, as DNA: TGTGCCAGCAGTACGGGACAGGGGTCGATCGAGCAGTACTTC.

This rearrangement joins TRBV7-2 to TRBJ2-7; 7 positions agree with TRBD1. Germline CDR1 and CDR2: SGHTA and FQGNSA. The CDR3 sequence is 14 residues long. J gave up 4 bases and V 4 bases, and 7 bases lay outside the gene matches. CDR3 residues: CASSSRDRWYEQYF. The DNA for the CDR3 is TGTGCCAGCAGCTCCCGGGACAGATGGTACGAGCAGTACTTC.

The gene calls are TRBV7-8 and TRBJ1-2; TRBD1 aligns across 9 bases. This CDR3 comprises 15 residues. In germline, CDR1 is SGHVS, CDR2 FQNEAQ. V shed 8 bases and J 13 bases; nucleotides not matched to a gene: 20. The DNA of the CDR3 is TGTGCCAGCGCTTCGAACGGTTGGGACAGGGAGTACATCACCTTC. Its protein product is CASASNGWDREYITF.